Presented here are 25 T cell receptor beta chains from one specimen sequenced in a study of T cells expressing NK-cell markers. TCRdb re-called the 5' RACE reads and shows each CDR3 protein once, DNA omitted. The sample includes hundreds of thousands of distinct CDR3 sequences. Material for sequencing was blood T cells: a sorted CD56 or NKG2C T cell subset, CD4+ or CD8+ T cells, or bulk PBMC T cells (not recorded which). These receptor sequences come from a woman aged 18 to 75 in good health.

The rearrangement links TRBV19 to TRBJ2-1; checking the TCRdb D call of TRBD2 is not possible without DNA. The CDR3 is 17 amino acids. CDR1 is LNHDA and CDR2 is SQIVND in the germline V gene (reference sequence). This CDR3 is CASRMGGGRPSYNEQFF.

The chain has TRBV18 and TRBJ2-7; TCRdb's D call of TRBD1 is untestable without DNA. The CDR3 is 14 amino acids. CDR1 KGHSH and CDR2 LQKENI come from the germline V gene. The chain's CDR3 is CASSLGPGGEEQYF.

This chain uses TRBV6-4 with TRBJ2-3. The CDR3 is 15 residues long. Per the germline V gene, CDR1 is MRHNA and CDR2 is SNTAGT. The CDR3 is CASSRTPDSTDTQYF.

J is TRBJ1-6 and V is TRBV7-3; TCRdb lists TRBD1, though no DNA is available to test this call. CDR3 length equals 14 residues. Germline values: CDR1 SGHTA, CDR2 FQGTGA. The CDR3 loop reads CASSLEGYNSPLHF. The full variable domain, with the rest looked up from reference TRBV7-3 and TRBJ1-6, is GAGVSQTPSNKVTEKGKYVELRCDPISGHTALYWYRQSLGQGPEFLIYFQGTGAADDSGLPNDRFFAVRPEGSVSTLKIQRTERGDSAVYLCASSLEGYNSPLHFGNGTRLTVT.

The rearrangement uses TRBV18 and TRBJ2-4. Germline V gene data show CDR1 as KGHSH and CDR2 as LQKENI. This CDR3 spans 14 amino acids. This CDR3 is CASSPDVAKNIQYF.

CDR3 loop: CASSSPGLGGETQYF. The chain joins TRBV6-5 to TRBJ2-5; the D call of TRBD2 rests on TCRdb alone, since no DNA is present to check it. This CDR3 has 15 amino acids. CDR1 MNHEY and CDR2 SVGAGI come from the germline V gene.

J is TRBJ2-5 and V is TRBV6-5; the D call of TRBD2 rests on TCRdb alone, since no DNA is present to check it. Germline V gene data show CDR1 as MNHEY and CDR2 as SVGAGI. CDR3 length equals 14 residues. The CDR3 sequence is CASSYPGLAGTQYF.

This chain links TRBV4-1 with TRBJ1-4; TCRdb's D gene call, TRBD1, goes unchecked for lack of DNA. Germline V CDR1 and CDR2: MGHRA, YSYEKL. The CDR3 contains 15 residues. The chain's CDR3 is CASSHADRTVEKLFF.

This chain connects TRBV29-1 to TRBJ2-4; TCRdb's D gene call, TRBD1, goes unchecked for lack of DNA. The CDR3 is 14 residues long. CDR1 is SQVTM and CDR2 is ANQGSEA in the germline V gene. Here the CDR3 reads CSVVTDLAKNIQYF.

This sequence joins TRBV20-1 and TRBJ2-3. This CDR3 has 11 amino acids. Germline V gene sequence: CDR1 DFQATT, CDR2 SNEGSKA (reference sequence). CDR3 residues: CSAFLADTQYF.

The chain combines TRBV5-1 with TRBJ2-1; with no DNA, the TCRdb D assignment of TRBD2 cannot be verified. Germline loops: CDR1 SGHRS, CDR2 YFSETQ. The CDR3 is 15 amino acids. CDR3 loop: CASSPGLTSSDEQFF.

The V call is TRBV30, the J call TRBJ1-5. CDR1 is GTSNPN and CDR2 is SVGIG in the germline V gene (reference sequence). CDR3 length: 14 amino acids. The CDR3 loop is CAWKKAGRSQPQHF.

The V gene is TRBV5-1, the J gene TRBJ2-1; TCRdb gives TRBD1 as the D gene, but with no DNA this cannot be confirmed. CDR3 length: 16 amino acids. CDR1 is SGHRS and CDR2 is YFSETQ in the germline V gene. The CDR3 is CASRRGADRGVYEQFF. Using reference TRBV5-1 and TRBJ2-1 for the parts outside the CDR3, the full variable domain is KAGVTQTPRYLIKTRGQQVTLSCSPISGHRSVSWYQQTPGQGLQFLFEYFSETQRNKGNFPGRFSGRQFSNSRSEMNVSTLELGDSALYLCASRRGADRGVYEQFFGPGTRLTVL.

The chain carries TRBV20-1 and TRBJ2-3; the D gene TCRdb calls, TRBD2, cannot be checked with no DNA. Germline V gene sequence: CDR1 DFQATT, CDR2 SNEGSKA (reference sequence). There are 14 residues in the CDR3. This CDR3 is CSALTSGIRDTQYF.

This chain connects TRBV25-1 to TRBJ2-1; lacking DNA, the TRBD1 call made by TCRdb goes unchecked. The CDR3 loop spans 15 amino acids. Per germline, CDR1 MGHDK and CDR2 SYGVNS. The CDR3: CASTAPGTANNEQFF.

This clonotype is classed as medium-sized by frequency. The rearrangement links TRBV29-1 to TRBJ2-4; TCRdb lists TRBD1, though no DNA is available to test this call. The CDR3 runs to 15 residues. The germline gives CDR1 SQVTM, CDR2 ANQGSEA. CDR3 loop: CSVRSQGAAKNIQYF.

The rearrangement uses TRBV20-1 and TRBJ2-7; TCRdb gives TRBD2 as the D gene, but with no DNA this cannot be confirmed. Germline CDR1 and CDR2: DFQATT and SNEGSKA (reference sequence). This CDR3 has 16 amino acids. CDR3 sequence reads: CSARVATTSGTYEQYF.

This chain uses TRBV4-2 with TRBJ1-5; TCRdb gives TRBD1 as the D gene, but with no DNA this cannot be confirmed. The CDR3 has 15 amino acids. Germline CDR1 is LGHNA and CDR2 is YNFKEQ. The CDR3 reads CASSQASGQNQPQHF.

The genes are TRBV7-2 and TRBJ2-3; the D call from TCRdb, TRBD1, cannot be confirmed without DNA. The germline V gene encodes CDR1 SGHTA and CDR2 FQGNSA. The CDR3 has 15 residues. The CDR3 reads CASSTDRVSTDTQYF.

The chain employs TRBV20-1 and TRBJ2-5; the D gene TCRdb calls, TRBD2, cannot be checked with no DNA. Per germline, CDR1 DFQATT and CDR2 SNEGSKA (reference sequence). CDR3 length equals 16 residues. CDR3 sequence: CSASPAAGGRRETQYF.

The J gene is TRBJ2-1, the V gene TRBV5-1; TCRdb indicates TRBD1, and absent DNA this call remains unverified. This CDR3 has 14 residues. Germline assignment: CDR1 SGHRS and CDR2 YFSETQ. The CDR3 sequence: CASSPRGTRNEQFF.

The gene calls are TRBV12-3 or TRBV12-4 and TRBJ1-1. The CDR3 is made up of 11 amino acids. The CDR3 region is CASKLNTEAFF.

This chain links TRBV21-1 with TRBJ2-2. TRBV21-1 is classified as a pseudogene. This CDR3 is built from 14 residues. The CDR3: CASSPRANTGELFF.

This rearrangement joins TRBV20-1 to TRBJ2-3; the TCRdb D gene call, TRBD1, has no DNA to confirm it. Per the germline V gene, CDR1 is DFQATT and CDR2 is SNEGSKA (reference sequence). There are 13 residues in the CDR3. The CDR3 is CSAPGVKTDTQYF.

The chain uses TRBV12-3 or TRBV12-4 and TRBJ2-5; TCRdb proposes TRBD1, but this gene call is untestable without DNA. This CDR3 is 16 amino acids long. The CDR3 here is CASSFTGTGWEETQYF.